This paragraph reports one TCR beta chain. The data belong to a study of blood T cell repertoires in COVID-19. Participants spanned ages roughly 18 to 95 years and resided in 20 to 30 US areas. Researchers sorted participants into cohorts using their self-reported clinical history. Trimming at V came to 5 bases and at J to 4 bases, leaving 3 bases not matched to a gene. Germline CDR1 reads LNHNV; CDR2 reads YYDKDF (reference sequence). The CDR3 extends over 14 amino acids. In the original processing: By means of reference gene primer amplification, nucleated cell counts were estimated. TCRdb keeps only in-frame clones here, not all; method: immunoSEQ multiplex PCR. The V and J calls and clone size were taken over from that table, and D and trimming were inferred from the DNA. The repertoire holds fewer than 350,000 clones, with roughly 90% as singletons.

The rearrangement uses TRBV15 and TRBJ1-1; 11 bases are a match to TRBD1. The material sequenced was PBMCs or T cells enriched from blood (not recorded which). The source of this sequence is a woman in her twenties or thirties who had been exposed to COVID-19. The CDR3 nucleotides are TGTGCCACCAGCGGGGACAGGGGGGTCACTGAAGCTTTCTTT. It translates to CATSGDRGVTEAFF.